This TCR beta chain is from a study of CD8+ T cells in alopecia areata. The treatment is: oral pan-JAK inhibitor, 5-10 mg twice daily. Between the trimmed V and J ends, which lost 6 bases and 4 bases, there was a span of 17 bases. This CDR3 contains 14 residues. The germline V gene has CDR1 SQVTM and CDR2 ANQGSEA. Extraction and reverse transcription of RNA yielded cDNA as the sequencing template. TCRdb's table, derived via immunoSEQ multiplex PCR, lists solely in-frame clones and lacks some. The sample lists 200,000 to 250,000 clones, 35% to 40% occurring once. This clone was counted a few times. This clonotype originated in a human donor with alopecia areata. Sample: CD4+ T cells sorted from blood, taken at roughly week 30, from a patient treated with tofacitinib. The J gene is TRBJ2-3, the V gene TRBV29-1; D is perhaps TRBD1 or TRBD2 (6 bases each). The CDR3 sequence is CSVKQGRGADTQYF. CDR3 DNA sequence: TGCAGCGTAAAACAGGGAAGGGGGGCAGATACGCAGTATTTT.